This is a list of T cell receptor beta chains from one sample in a study of T-cell reconstitution after alpha-beta-depleted transplantation in children. MiXCR, applied by TCRdb to the PCR reads, yields one record per CDR3 protein. The repertoire includes about 980,000 distinct CDR3 sequences, about 26% of them detected once, and over 25% sits in the top ten. The sequencing used PBMCs, mostly from graft donor cells, collected 360 days after TCRalphabeta/CD19-depleted stem cell transplant. The receptor set was obtained from a boy in the first two years of life who had a stem cell transplant for SCID, so the T cells may come from the graft donor. The CDR3 runs from the conserved cysteine through the conserved F or W. A D gene is named only where the DNA matches it firmly. Only part of the rows carry a size: once, few, many, or a class if the clone is expanded.

TRBJ1-1 | TRBV2 | TRBD1 | few | TGTGCCAGCAGCAACCGGACAGGGGACACTGAAGCTTTCTTT | CASSNRTGDTEAFF
TRBJ2-3 | TRBV20-1 | - | - | TGCAGTGCTTCCGACCCCTCTACTAGGGCAGATACGCAGTATTTT | CSASDPSTRADTQYF
TRBJ2-7 | TRBV2 | - | - | TGTGCCAGCAAAATAGACAGAGCTCTTTCCTACGAGCAGTACTTC | CASKIDRALSYEQYF
TRBJ2-5 | TRBV6-5 | - | few | TGTGCCAGCAGTTACTCTAAAGCGGGCCAAGAGACCCAGTACTTC | CASSYSKAGQETQYF
TRBJ1-1 | TRBV6-1 | TRBD1 | - | TGTGCCAGCAGCAACACAGGGGGCAATAGGAACACTGAAGCTTTCTTT | CASSNTGGNRNTEAFF
TRBJ2-7 | TRBV5-1 | TRBD2 | - | TGCGCCAGCAGTTTTGGTCTCGGGGGGTCCTACGAGCAGTACTTC | CASSFGLGGSYEQYF
TRBJ2-7 | TRBV6-5 | TRBD1 | - | TGTGCCAGCAGTTACGGGACAGGGGGGGTAAAGAGAGGCGAGCAGTACTTC | CASSYGTGGVKRGEQYF
TRBJ2-4 | TRBV4-1 | - | - | TGCGCCAGCAGCCAAGCAGAGGCGGTCGAAATAGCCAAAAACATTCAGTACTTC | CASSQAEAVEIAKNIQYF
TRBJ1-1 | TRBV4-1 | - | few | TGCGCCAGCAGCCGGTTAGGACAGCCGAACACTGAAGCTTTCTTT | CASSRLGQPNTEAFF
TRBJ1-1 | TRBV10-3 | TRBD1 | few | TGTGCCATCAGTAGACAGGGGGCAGATACTGAAGCTTTCTTT | CAISRQGADTEAFF
TRBJ2-1 | TRBV3-1 | - | - | TGTGCCAGCAGCCACTACGTCGATGAGCAGTTCTTC | CASSHYVDEQFF
TRBJ2-2 | TRBV29-1 | TRBD1 | few | TGCAGCGTGGGGGACAGGGCCGGAGGCGGGGAGCTGTTTTTT | CSVGDRAGGGELFF
TRBJ2-3 | TRBV7-6 | - | few | TGTGCCAGCAGATCCCCCGTGGAGGATACGCAGTATTTT | CASRSPVEDTQYF
TRBJ2-2 | TRBV4-1 | - | once | TGCGCCAGCAGCCAAGGTCTGCGGGGCGCCGGGGAGCTGTTTTTT | CASSQGLRGAGELFF
TRBJ2-5 | TRBV12-3/TRBV12-4 | - | many | TGTGCCAGCAGTTCGTGGACGAGAAAAGAGACCCAGTACTTC | CASSSWTRKETQYF
TRBJ2-5 | TRBV12-3/TRBV12-4 | - | - | TGTGCCAGCAGTATCGACCGGGGCCGGACTTTGCCCCAGTACTTC | CASSIDRGRTLPQYF
TRBJ2-7 | TRBV4-1 | TRBD2 | - | TGCGCCAGCAGCCCCAATCTAGCGGGAGGCTACGAGCAGTACTTC | CASSPNLAGGYEQYF
TRBJ2-1 | TRBV5-1 | - | few | TGCGCCAGCAGCTGGGGGAACCCTTACAATGAGCAGTTCTTC | CASSWGNPYNEQFF
TRBJ1-3 | TRBV29-1 | - | - | TGCAGCGTCAGAAGGGGGTCAGGAAACACCATATATTTT | CSVRRGSGNTIYF
TRBJ1-6 | TRBV7-8 | TRBD1 | - | TGTGCCAGCAGCTTCAACCGGGACAGGGGCCCGCTTCTCTATAATTCACCCCTCCACTTT | CASSFNRDRGPLLYNSPLHF
TRBJ2-5 | TRBV29-1 | - | - | TGCAGCGCCGAGCGCGCGGAAGAGACCCAGTACTTC | CSAERAEETQYF
TRBJ2-7 | TRBV27 | - | once | TGTGCCAGCAGTTTTAGCCATGTAAGCTACGAGCAGTACTTC | CASSFSHVSYEQYF
TRBJ2-3 | TRBV4-2 | TRBD2 | few | TGTGCCAGCAGCCAAGATCCCATAAACCCCTGGGTAGCGGGGGGGCGGGGAGATACGCAGTATTTT | CASSQDPINPWVAGGRGDTQYF
TRBJ2-3 | TRBV7-2 | - | few | TGTGCCAGCAGCTTACAGACCATTCAGGTCGATACGCAGTATTTT | CASSLQTIQVDTQYF
TRBJ2-3 | TRBV7-2 | - | - | TGTGCCAGCAGCTTAGGTTGGATATGGGATACGCAGTATTTT | CASSLGWIWDTQYF
TRBJ1-4 | TRBV27 | - | few | TGTGCCAGCAGGCCCTTGGGGGAGCGGGATGAAAAACTGTTTTTT | CASRPLGERDEKLFF
TRBJ2-7 | TRBV5-1 | - | - | TGCGCCAGCAGCTTGGATCCGGCAGGGATCGGGGCTTACGAGCAGTACTTC | CASSLDPAGIGAYEQYF
TRBJ1-5 | TRBV20-1 | TRBD1 | - | TGCAGTGCTAGATGGACAGGGGTGGGCAATCAGCCCCAGCATTTT | CSARWTGVGNQPQHF
TRBJ1-3 | TRBV25-1 | - | - | TGTGCCAGCAGTGAATTTGGCGGCCGCTCTGGAAACACCATATATTTT | CASSEFGGRSGNTIYF
TRBJ1-1 | TRBV2 | TRBD1 | - | TGTGCCAGCAGTAGACCCGGGACAGGGATCACTGAAGCTTTCTTT | CASSRPGTGITEAFF
TRBJ1-2 | TRBV4-2 | - | - | TGTGCCAGCAGCCCGGGGGGGTTGAACTATGGCTACACCTTC | CASSPGGLNYGYTF
TRBJ2-7 | TRBV7-8 | - | - | TGTGCCAGCAGCTTACCGACAGACGAGCAGTACTTC | CASSLPTDEQYF
TRBJ1-2 | TRBV25-1 | - | - | TGTGCCAGCAGTGATGCGGGACGGTACTATGGCTACACCTTC | CASSDAGRYYGYTF
TRBJ2-7 | TRBV5-1 | TRBD2 | few | TGCGCCAGCAGCGAGGGACTAGCGGGGTTCTACGAGCAGTACTTC | CASSEGLAGFYEQYF
TRBJ1-5 | TRBV29-1 | - | - | TGCAGCGCCCAAGTGGGTGTTGGTCAGCCCCAGCATTTT | CSAQVGVGQPQHF
TRBJ2-3 | TRBV15 | TRBD2 | many | TGTGCCACCAGCAGACGAGTCGGGGGGATCAGCACAGATACGCAGTATTTT | CATSRRVGGISTDTQYF
TRBJ2-1 | TRBV6-6 | - | few | TGTGCCAGCAGTTACTCGTCGGAGAATGAGCAGTTCTTC | CASSYSSENEQFF
TRBJ1-5 | TRBV24-1 | - | few | TGTGCCACCAGTGTAGGGATTTTAGGGCCCCAGCATTTT | CATSVGILGPQHF
TRBJ2-1 | TRBV12-3/TRBV12-4 | - | - | TGTGCCAGCAGTCTTCGCCAGGGGACCCACAATGAGCAGTTCTTC | CASSLRQGTHNEQFF
TRBJ2-7 | TRBV7-2 | - | - | TGTGCCAGCAGCTTAGTAGCGGCAGGGGGACGGCCATACGAGCAGTACTTC | CASSLVAAGGRPYEQYF
TRBJ2-6 | TRBV7-3 | - | few | TGTGCCAGCAGCAAATGGGGCTCTGGGGCCAACGTCCTGACTTTC | CASSKWGSGANVLTF
TRBJ2-4 | TRBV27 | TRBD1 | many | TGTGCCAGCAGTCCGGACAGGGCCAAAAACATTCAGTACTTC | CASSPDRAKNIQYF
TRBJ2-7 | TRBV12-3/TRBV12-4 | TRBD2 | - | TGTGCCAGCAGTTTAACACTAGCGGGGGCGTCTCGCTACGAGCAGTACTTC | CASSLTLAGASRYEQYF
TRBJ2-2 | TRBV19 | - | few | TGTGCCAGTCGTTACAGCCAGATAAGCTTGAACACCGGGGAGCTGTTTTTT | CASRYSQISLNTGELFF
TRBJ2-3 | TRBV2 | TRBD1 | few | TGTGCCAGCAGTGAACTACAGGGGGGTACAGATACGCAGTATTTT | CASSELQGGTDTQYF
TRBJ1-1 | TRBV21-1 | - | few | TGTGCCAGCAGCAAAGGGGAGACTGAAGCTTTCTTT | CASSKGETEAFF
TRBJ2-3 | TRBV9 | TRBD2 | many | TGTGCCAGCAGCGTTAGACTAGCGGGCACAGATACGCAGTATTTT | CASSVRLAGTDTQYF
TRBJ2-5 | TRBV7-2 | - | - | TGTGCCAGCAGCCTAGCAAGGGGTTTGGGAGAGACCCAGTACTTC | CASSLARGLGETQYF
TRBJ2-7 | TRBV2 | - | - | TGTGCCAGCAGTGATAACGAGGTGGGCGAGCAGTACTTC | CASSDNEVGEQYF
TRBJ2-7 | TRBV7-2 | - | - | TGTGCCAGCAGCTTACAGGGACCCAACTTCAACTACGAGCAGTACTTC | CASSLQGPNFNYEQYF
TRBJ2-3 | TRBV20-1 | - | once | TGCAGTGCTAGAAAAAAGGACGGGCTGGATACGCAGTATTTT | CSARKKDGLDTQYF
TRBJ2-3 | TRBV6-2/TRBV6-3 | - | - | TGTGCCAGCAGTTACGAGCCGACAACCACAGATACGCAGTATTTT | CASSYEPTTTDTQYF
TRBJ2-3 | TRBV7-6 | TRBD1 | - | TGTGCCAGCAGCGACCCGACCGGGACAGCTACAGATACGCAGTATTTT | CASSDPTGTATDTQYF
TRBJ2-5 | TRBV6-1 | - | - | TGTGCCAGCACCCGGCGAGGACGGCTCCAAGAGACCCAGTACTTC | CASTRRGRLQETQYF
TRBJ2-5 | TRBV28 | - | few | TGTGCCAGCAGTTCGGATCGGGACACACTCCAAGAGACCCAGTACTTC | CASSSDRDTLQETQYF
TRBJ2-6 | TRBV5-1 | - | - | TGCGCCAGCAGCTTGCCGGGGCCTGGGGCCAACGTCCTGACTTTC | CASSLPGPGANVLTF
TRBJ2-3 | TRBV12-3/TRBV12-4 | - | few | TGTGCCAGCAGTTTACGGAGGGGGCCTCCGGGAGATACGCAGTATTTT | CASSLRRGPPGDTQYF
TRBJ2-7 | TRBV7-6 | - | few | TGTGCCAGCAGCTTATTAAGTCTGTCCGGCGAGCAGTACTTC | CASSLLSLSGEQYF